These T cell receptor beta chains were read from a single sample in a study of shared clonotypes between healthy human individuals. The data were produced by immunoSEQ multiplex PCR, yet TCRdb's version contains in-frame clones alone and is incomplete. The table has some 2,000,000 clones, about 95% seen once. Material: naive CD4+ T cells sorted from blood. The source of these receptors is a man younger than 35 in good health. Both conserved end residues are part of each CDR3. The D gene is left open where the match is weak. Not all rows give a size; the values are once, few, many and, for expanded clones, a class.

TRBV18,TRBJ2-2,-,-,TGTGCCAGCTCCGCCAGGGCGGCCGGGGAGCTGTTTTTT,CASSARAAGELFF
TRBV9,TRBJ2-5,-,-,TGTGCCAGCAGCGTAGGAGGGACTGGTGGGTACCAAGAGACCCAGTACTTC,CASSVGGTGGYQETQYF
TRBV5-1,TRBJ2-7,-,-,TGCGCCAGCAGCAAATTGCGGGGATTCGCGGAATACGAGCAGTACTTC,CASSKLRGFAEYEQYF
TRBV9,TRBJ2-7,-,-,TGTGCCAGCAGCGTAGGTGGCGGGGCCTACGAGCAGTACTTC,CASSVGGGAYEQYF
TRBV27,TRBJ2-7,once,TRBD1,TGTGCCAGCAGTCCTCGCGCAGGGGGTCCTTACGAGCAGTACTTC,CASSPRAGGPYEQYF
TRBV4-1,TRBJ2-3,-,-,TGCGCCAGCAGCCAAGTGGGCCCAAAGTATTTT,CASSQVGPKYF
TRBV29-1,TRBJ2-3,-,-,TGCAGCGTTGTGGAATCTACGCAGTATTTT,CSVVESTQYF
TRBV11-2,TRBJ1-2,-,TRBD1,TGTGCCAGCAGGGATGGACAGGGGGCGCATGAGGACTATGGCTACACCTTC,CASRDGQGAHEDYGYTF
TRBV6-5,TRBJ2-5,-,TRBD1,TGTGCCAGCAGGACAGGGAACCAAGAGACCCAGTACTTC,CASRTGNQETQYF
TRBV28,TRBJ2-5,-,-,TGTGCCAGCAGTTTACGGGGTGTGGAAGAGACCCAGTACTTC,CASSLRGVEETQYF
TRBV18,TRBJ2-1,once,-,TGTGCCAGCTCTAGTGGTTGGACCTCCTACAATGAGCAGTTCTTC,CASSSGWTSYNEQFF